One and the same sample provided the 17 T cell receptor beta chains below, sequenced in a study of blood T cell repertoires in COVID-19. TCRdb keeps only in-frame clones here, not all; method: immunoSEQ multiplex PCR. The data contain about 270,000 clones, approximately 86% of them singletons. The specimen sequenced was peripheral blood. The receptors were sampled from a man aged 40-49 years with active or convalescent COVID-19.

The chain couples TRBV5-6 to TRBJ2-3, with TRBD2 matching over 9 bases. Germline loops: CDR1 SGHDT, CDR2 YYEEEE. The CDR3 spans 15 residues. The junction had 7 bases not matched to a gene; V was cut back by 4 bases and J by 4 bases. Here the CDR3 DNA reads TGTGCCAGCAGCCTCCTGGTAGCGGGAGCAGATACGCAGTATTTT. Protein product: CASSLLVAGADTQYF. Combining the CDR3 with reference TRBV5-6 and TRBJ2-3 gives the whole variable domain DAGVTQSPTHLIKTRGQQVTLRCSPKSGHDTVSWYQQALGQGPQFIFQYYEEEERQRGNFPDRFSGHQFPNYSSELNVNALLLGDSALYLCASSLLVAGADTQYFGPGTRLTVL.

This chain uses TRBV10-1 with TRBJ2-2, with 7 bases aligning to TRBD2. V gave up 3 bases and J gave up 6 bases; unmatched junction bases: 7. This CDR3 has 15 residues. Germline V gene data show CDR1 as WNHNN and CDR2 as SYGVQD (reference sequence). The CDR3 DNA sequence: TGCGCCAGCAGTGAAACAGCGGGGATAGCCGGGGAGCTGTTTTTT. Protein: CASSETAGIAGELFF.

This chain joins TRBV10-1 and TRBJ2-3; maybe TRBD1 (5 bases). Germline CDR1 and CDR2: WNHNN and SYGVQD (reference sequence). V lost 2 bases, J lost 0 bases, and 9 bases lay in between. The CDR3 is 15 amino acids. CDR3 DNA sequence: TGCGCCAGCAGTGAGAAGGACACCAGCACAGATACGCAGTATTTT. As protein: CASSEKDTSTDTQYF.

This chain links TRBV11-3 with TRBJ2-1; TRBD2 aligns across 12 bases. V lost 0 bases, J lost 7 bases, and 7 bases stayed unmatched. The CDR3 is 17 residues long. Germline V gene sequence: CDR1 SGHNT, CDR2 YENEEA. CDR3 region: CASSLDVASGRDNEQFF. The CDR3 region has the DNA TGTGCCAGCAGCTTAGATGTGGCTAGCGGGAGGGATAATGAGCAGTTCTTC.

This rearrangement joins TRBV6-5 to TRBJ2-1; D perhaps matches TRBD1 (6 bases). The CDR3 covers 13 residues. Between the trimmed V and J ends, which lost 2 bases and 5 bases, there was a span of 7 bases. Germline-derived CDR1 and CDR2 are MNHEY and SVGAGI. Here the CDR3 DNA reads TGTGCCAGCAGTTACGGGGACAACAATGAGCAGTTCTTC. Translation gives CASSYGDNNEQFF.

The rearrangement joins TRBV29-1 to TRBJ1-3; maybe TRBD1 (5 bases). The CDR3 loop spans 14 amino acids. Germline values: CDR1 SQVTM, CDR2 ANQGSEA. With 7 bases removed from V and 4 bases from J, the gap between germline ends came to 17 bases. The CDR3 is CSAKGQGEGNTIYF. The CDR3 region has the DNA TGCAGCGCTAAGGGTCAGGGCGAGGGAAACACCATATATTTT.

A single count supports this clone. The rearrangement joins TRBV6-5 to TRBJ1-2; no definite D call. Germline CDR1 MNHEY, CDR2 SVGAGI. CDR3 length: 13 amino acids. V lost 7 bases, J lost 0 bases, and 9 bases lay in between. The CDR3 nucleotides are TGTGCCAGCACGGAGGGAGCTAACTATGGCTACACCTTC. It specifies CASTEGANYGYTF.

The gene calls are TRBV5-4 and TRBJ2-5; D unclear. The CDR3 extends over 12 amino acids. Per the germline V gene, CDR1 is SGHNT and CDR2 is YYREEE (reference sequence). V dropped 3 bases and J dropped 6 bases, with 9 bases sitting between them. In nucleotides, the CDR3 is TGTGCCAGCAGCTCCCCCGAGCAGACCCAGTACTTC. Encoded protein: CASSSPEQTQYF.

The CDR3 coding sequence is TGTGCTGCGCGGGATACAAACTATGGCTACACCTTC. It is translated as CAARDTNYGYTF. V is TRBV6-5 and J is TRBJ1-2; D call uncertain. Looked up from germline, CDR1 is MNHEY and CDR2 is SVGAGI. The CDR3 is 12 residues long.

The CDR3 DNA is TGTGCCAGCAGTTTAAGAGCGCCAAAAGGAACTGAAGCTTTCTTT. It encodes CASSLRAPKGTEAFF. The chain is built from TRBV28 and TRBJ1-1, with D uncertain. V lost 2 bases, J lost 5 bases, and 15 bases lay in between. Germline values: CDR1 MDHEN, CDR2 SYDVKM. This CDR3 comprises 15 residues. Full variable domain (remainder filled in from reference TRBV28 and TRBJ1-1): DVKVTQSSRYLVKRTGEKVFLECVQDMDHENMFWYRQDPGLGLRLIYFSYDVKMKEKGDIPEGYSVSREKKERFSLILESASTNQTSMYLCASSLRAPKGTEAFFGQGTRLTVV.

V gene TRBV12-2 combines with J gene TRBJ2-7; TRBD1 reflects the table's D call only, with no check against the DNA. TRBV12-2 is a pseudogene. The CDR3 spans 15 residues. CDR3 sequence reads: CASRLGDRAAYEQYF. The CDR3 DNA reads TGTGCAAGTCGCTTAGGCGACAGGGCGGCCTACGAGCAGTACTTC.

As regards this clone: One junction end does not reproduce the germline sequence, and a read error may be involved. The rearrangement uses TRBV27 and TRBJ2-1; D is perhaps TRBD1 (6 bases). CDR1 is MNHEY, CDR2 SMNVEV, per germline (reference sequence). The CDR3 has 12 residues. This chain's CDR3 is CASSYLQGGSVF. Here the CDR3 DNA reads TGTGCCAGCAGTTACCTACAGGGCGGATCGGTCTTC.

The rearrangement joins TRBV9 to TRBJ1-2; D gene uncertain. Trimming took 0 bases from V and 4 from J, leaving 10 bases between them. Germline CDR1 is SGDLS and CDR2 is YYNGEE. The CDR3 is 14 amino acids. CDR3 DNA sequence: TGTGCCAGCAGCGTAGAATCAGGCCTCTATGGCTACACCTTC. Translated: CASSVESGLYGYTF.

The CDR3 region has the DNA TGCGCCAGCAGCTTGGTAGCGGGAGGCACAGATACGCAGTATTTT. Its protein product is CASSLVAGGTDTQYF. The chain combines TRBV5-1 with TRBJ2-3; 9 bases agree with TRBD2. The germline CDR1 and CDR2 sequences are SGHRS and YFSETQ. After removal of 0 bases from V and 1 base from J, the junction contained 0 bases not matched to a gene. This CDR3 contains 15 residues.

This sequence joins TRBV19 and TRBJ1-1; weak D call: TRBD1 (6 bases). The CDR3 loop spans 14 amino acids. Trimming removed 7 bases at V and 10 bases at J, with 22 bases between. Germline loops: CDR1 LNHDA, CDR2 SQIVND (reference sequence). CDR3 amino acids: CASTPTRPPGVAFF. The CDR3 DNA sequence: TGTGCCAGTACCCCCACGAGGCCTCCAGGGGTAGCTTTCTTT.

This clone turned up a few times. The CDR3 region is CASSLVGTGIVGYTF. The CDR3 nucleotides are TGTGCCAGCAGCTTAGTCGGGACAGGGATTGTGGGCTACACCTTC. The chain joins TRBV11-2 to TRBJ1-2; 9 bases line up with TRBD1. Germline-derived CDR1 and CDR2 are SGHAT and FQNNGV. V was clipped by 1 base and J by 8 bases; unmatched bases: 8. This CDR3 is 15 amino acids long.

This clone showed up just a few times. J is TRBJ1-3 and V is TRBV6-5; D gene ambiguous. The CDR3 is made up of 13 amino acids. Germline CDR1 MNHEY, CDR2 SVGAGI. V lost 10 bases, J lost 0 bases, and 10 bases lay in between. CDR3 region: CATRRDSGNTIYF. Written as DNA, the CDR3 is TGTGCCACCAGGCGGGACTCTGGAAACACCATATATTTT.